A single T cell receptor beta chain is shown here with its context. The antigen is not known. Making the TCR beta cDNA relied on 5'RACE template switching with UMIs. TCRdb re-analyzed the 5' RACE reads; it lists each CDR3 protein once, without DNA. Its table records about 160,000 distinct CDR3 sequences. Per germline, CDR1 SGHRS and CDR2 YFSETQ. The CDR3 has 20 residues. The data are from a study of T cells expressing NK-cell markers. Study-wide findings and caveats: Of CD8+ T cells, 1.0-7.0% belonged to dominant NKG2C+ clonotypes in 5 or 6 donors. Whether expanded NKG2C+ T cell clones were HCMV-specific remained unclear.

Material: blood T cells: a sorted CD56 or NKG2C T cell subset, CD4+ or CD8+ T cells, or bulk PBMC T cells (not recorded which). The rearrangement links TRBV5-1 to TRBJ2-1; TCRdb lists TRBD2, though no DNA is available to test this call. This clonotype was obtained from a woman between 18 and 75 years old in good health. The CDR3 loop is CASSLGDSGRIRTSYNEQFF.